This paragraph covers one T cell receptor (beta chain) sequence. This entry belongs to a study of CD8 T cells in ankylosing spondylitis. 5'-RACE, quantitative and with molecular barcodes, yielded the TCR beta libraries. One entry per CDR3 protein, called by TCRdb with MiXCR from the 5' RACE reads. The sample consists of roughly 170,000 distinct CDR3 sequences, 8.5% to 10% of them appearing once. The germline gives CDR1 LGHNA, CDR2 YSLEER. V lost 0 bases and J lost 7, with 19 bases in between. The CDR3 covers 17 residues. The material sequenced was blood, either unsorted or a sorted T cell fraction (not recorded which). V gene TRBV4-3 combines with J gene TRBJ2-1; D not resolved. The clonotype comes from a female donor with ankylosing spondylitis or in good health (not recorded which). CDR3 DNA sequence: TGCGCCAGCAGCCAAGATTCGAGCGCTCTTCCTCCTAATGAGCAGTTCTTC. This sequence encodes CASSQDSSALPPNEQFF.